These 24 T cell receptor beta chains originate from one sample sequenced in a study of T cells after yellow fever vaccination. A single record per CDR3 protein comes from TCRdb applying MiXCR to the 5' RACE reads. The sample records about 220,000 distinct CDR3 sequences, under 3.5% being singletons. The input for sequencing was CD4+ T cells sorted from PBMCs, taken 10 days after the yellow fever booster vaccination. The receptors come from a man between 18 and 29 years old who received the YFV17D yellow fever vaccine.

The chain combines TRBV12-3 or TRBV12-4 with TRBJ1-5, with D possibly matching TRBD1 (5 bases). Trimming pared 0 bases from V and 2 bases from J, leaving 14 bases between. This CDR3 is built from 17 residues. The CDR3 coding sequence is TGTGCCAGCAGTTTAGCCCCCCAGGGTGGCGGCAATCAGCCCCAGCATTTT. Encoded protein: CASSLAPQGGGNQPQHF.

This clonotype was seen at least ten times. The chain combines TRBV6-1 with TRBJ1-3; 9 bases match TRBD1. CDR1 and CDR2 from the germline V gene are MNHNS and SASEGT. With V trimmed by 6 bases and J by 3 bases, 3 bases remained unmatched. This CDR3 is built from 14 residues. The chain's CDR3 is CASRGTGFGNTIYF. The CDR3 DNA reads as TGTGCCAGCAGGGGGACAGGGTTTGGAAACACCATATATTTT.

Many counts were recorded for this clonotype. The rearrangement links TRBV7-9 to TRBJ1-2; 9 bases match TRBD1. Germline V gene lookup returns CDR1 SEHNR and CDR2 FQNEAQ (reference sequence). The CDR3 sequence is 15 residues long. J lost 2 bases, V lost 5 bases, and 6 bases had no gene match. CDR3 sequence (DNA): TGTGCCAGCAGCCCCCTAACAGGGGGCAACTATGGCTACACCTTC. It specifies CASSPLTGGNYGYTF.

In this sample, this clonotype turned up many times. The CDR3 is CASSLGGGRVYEQYV. As DNA, the CDR3 is TGTGCCAGCAGCCTTGGCGGGGGGCGAGTCTACGAGCAGTACGTC. The rearrangement uses TRBV5-4 and TRBJ2-7; TRBD2 aligns across 8 bases. Trimming cost V 4 bases and J 3 bases; bases outside gene matches: 9. Per the germline V gene, CDR1 is SGHNT and CDR2 is YYREEE (reference sequence). This CDR3 contains 15 residues.

This clonotype was seen many times. V gene TRBV27 combines with J gene TRBJ2-7; 11 bases match TRBD2. V was pared by 5 bases and J by 2 bases, with 2 bases of the junction left unmatched. The germline CDR1 and CDR2 sequences are MNHEY and SMNVEV (reference sequence). The CDR3 consists of 14 residues. This CDR3 is CASSPTSGAYEQYF. In nucleotides, the CDR3 is TGTGCCAGCAGTCCGACTAGCGGGGCCTACGAGCAGTACTTC.

This clonotype has at least ten counts. V and J are TRBV4-1 and TRBJ2-5, with TRBD1 identical over 10 bases. The CDR3 runs to 21 residues. V shed 0 bases and J 0 bases; nucleotides not matched to a gene: 16. CDR1 MGHRA and CDR2 YSYEKL come from the germline V gene. Here the CDR3 reads CASSQDRSGTGVSSYQETQYF. In DNA form, the CDR3 reads TGCGCCAGCAGCCAAGATCGTTCCGGGACAGGGGTTTCGTCGTACCAAGAGACCCAGTACTTC.

This clonotype has a handful of counts. The chain carries TRBV7-9 and TRBJ1-4; 8 bases map to TRBD1. Germline V gives CDR1 SEHNR, CDR2 FQNEAQ (reference sequence). There are 16 residues in the CDR3. The V segment lost 5 bases and the J segment 3 bases; nucleotides outside the gene matches: 8. The CDR3 DNA is TGTGCCAGCAGCCTAGGACAGGGTCGGGCTAATGAAAAACTGTTTTTT. It encodes CASSLGQGRANEKLFF.

This clonotype was observed many times. J is TRBJ2-5 and V is TRBV7-3; either TRBD1 or TRBD2 may fit D (6 bases each). Between the trimmed V and J ends, which lost 1 base and 5 bases, there was a span of 14 bases. The CDR3 runs 15 residues. Per germline, CDR1 SGHTA and CDR2 FQGTGA. The CDR3 loop is CASSLKGGRWETQYF. In DNA, the CDR3 is TGTGCCAGCAGCTTAAAGGGGGGCCGATGGGAGACCCAGTACTTC. Together with reference TRBV7-3 and TRBJ2-5, the CDR3 gives the full variable domain: GAGVSQTPSNKVTEKGKYVELRCDPISGHTALYWYRQSLGQGPEFLIYFQGTGAADDSGLPNDRFFAVRPEGSVSTLKIQRTERGDSAVYLCASSLKGGRWETQYFGPGTRLLVL.

V and J are TRBV6-2 or TRBV6-3 and TRBJ2-4; weak D call: TRBD1 (6 bases). CDR1 is MNHEY, CDR2 SVGEGT, per germline. The CDR3 spans 12 residues. V lost 5 bases and J 10 bases, leaving 12 bases between the germline ends. The CDR3 loop is CASSPRQEIQYF. The CDR3, as DNA: TGTGCCAGCAGTCCTCGACAGGAGATTCAGTACTTC.

The V call is TRBV3-1, the J call TRBJ2-2; D is undetermined. The CDR3 totals 14 residues. Trimming shortened V by 2 bases and J by 6 bases, and 10 bases separated the two germline ends. Germline lookup yields CDR1 LGHDT and CDR2 YNNKEL (reference sequence). The CDR3 region has the DNA TGTGCCAGCAGCCAACCATTGGGCGCCGGGGAGCTGTTTTTT. Translating gives CASSQPLGAGELFF.

This clonotype has ten or more counts. The chain joins TRBV7-2 to TRBJ2-5, with D unclear. V lost 0 bases and J lost 4, with 6 bases in between. Germline V gives CDR1 SGHTA, CDR2 FQGNSA. This CDR3 region has 13 residues. Written as DNA, the CDR3 is TGTGCCAGCAGCTTAGCGTGGGTAGAGACCCAGTACTTC. The encoded protein is CASSLAWVETQYF.

The rearrangement links TRBV3-1 to TRBJ2-5, with D uncertain. The length of the CDR3 is 14 residues. Germline V gives CDR1 LGHDT, CDR2 YNNKEL (reference sequence). The ends were cut back, 4 bases at V and 5 bases at J, with 14 bases in the middle. In DNA, the CDR3 is TGTGCCAGCAGCCGTTGGCAGGACGGGGAGACCCAGTACTTC. Translated: CASSRWQDGETQYF.

J is TRBJ1-5 and V is TRBV12-3 or TRBV12-4, with no clear D. The CDR3 is made up of 15 amino acids. V shed 3 bases and J shed 4 bases, with 13 bases lying between them. The CDR3 protein is CASSFSAGPNQPQHF. The CDR3 nucleotides read TGTGCCAGCAGTTTCTCCGCCGGACCGAATCAGCCCCAGCATTTT.

This clonotype was detected many times. The chain links TRBV4-1 to TRBJ2-1, with 7 positions matching TRBD2. Germline CDR1 and CDR2: MGHRA and YSYEKL. The CDR3 is 15 amino acids. Losses at the gene ends were 4 bases for V and 1 base for J; bases not matched to a gene: 4. CDR3 DNA: TGCGCCAGCAGCCTCCCGGGGGGTTCCTACAATGAGCAGTTCTTC. Translated: CASSLPGGSYNEQFF.

This clonotype showed up just a few times. This chain connects TRBV19 to TRBJ1-2; unclear D gene. Germline CDR1 and CDR2: LNHDA and SQIVND (reference sequence). With 4 bases removed from V and 4 bases from J, the gap between germline ends came to 10 bases. CDR3 size: 13 residues. CDR3 residues: CASSKDVLYGYTF. CDR3 nucleotide sequence: TGTGCCAGTAGTAAGGACGTCCTCTATGGCTACACCTTC.

In this sample, this clonotype turned up many times. The chain is built from TRBV11-2 and TRBJ2-1, with a weak D call TRBD2 (6 bases). Trimming stripped 5 bases from V and 9 bases from J, with 20 bases between. This CDR3 has 15 amino acids. Germline loops: CDR1 SGHAT, CDR2 FQNNGV. Here the CDR3 DNA reads TGTGCCAGCAGCCCGCTATTGCGGGGTGAAGTTGAGCAGTTCTTC. Translated: CASSPLLRGEVEQFF. The full variable domain, completed using reference TRBV11-2 and TRBJ2-1, is EAGVAQSPRYKIIEKRQSVAFWCNPISGHATLYWYQQILGQGPKLLIQFQNNGVVDDSQLPKDRFSAERLKGVDSTLKIQPAKLEDSAVYLCASSPLLRGEVEQFFGPGTRLTVL.

This clonotype was seen only a few times. The rearrangement links TRBV6-5 to TRBJ1-2, with a possible D match to TRBD1 (6 bases). The germline CDR1 and CDR2 sequences are MNHEY and SVGAGI. The CDR3 consists of 14 residues. V dropped 5 bases and J dropped 4 bases, with 14 bases sitting between them. CDR3 nucleotides: TGTGCCAGCAGTCCTGGGGGCAGACCCTATGGCTACACCTTC. Translating it yields CASSPGGRPYGYTF.

At least ten counts were recorded for this clonotype. This chain joins TRBV7-8 and TRBJ2-5; 7 nucleotides agree with TRBD1. This CDR3 region has 15 residues. J gave up 5 bases and V 6 bases, and 12 bases lay outside the gene matches. From germline, CDR1 is SGHVS and CDR2 FQNEAQ. CDR3 sequence: CASSRKEGARETQYF. For the CDR3, the DNA is TGTGCCAGCAGTCGGAAAGAGGGGGCGCGTGAGACCCAGTACTTC.

This clonotype was counted many times. This chain links TRBV7-2 with TRBJ2-1; 11 bases are shared with TRBD1. Trimming cost V 5 bases and J 9 bases; bases outside gene matches: 9. The length of the CDR3 is 15 residues. Germline V gene data show CDR1 as SGHTA and CDR2 as FQGNSA. The CDR3 loop is CASSNSGGTGGEQFF. The CDR3 DNA sequence: TGTGCCAGCAGCAACTCCGGCGGGACAGGGGGTGAGCAGTTCTTC.

This clonotype showed up many times. The chain recombines TRBV7-2 with TRBJ1-1; 12 bases are shared with TRBD1. Trimming removed 5 bases from V and 3 bases from J; junction bases left unmatched: 4. The germline gives CDR1 SGHTA, CDR2 FQGNSA. The CDR3 is 15 residues long. DNA for the CDR3: TGTGCCAGCAGCAGTGGGACAGGGGGCTACACTGAAGCTTTCTTT. Protein: CASSSGTGGYTEAFF.

This clonotype was picked up many times. V and J are TRBV20-1 and TRBJ1-2; possible D gene TRBD1, 6 bases. V lost 6 bases and J lost 6, with 20 bases in between. Germline V gives CDR1 DFQATT, CDR2 SNEGSKA (reference sequence). The CDR3 sequence is 14 residues long. The CDR3 is CSAFRREGGDGYTF. The CDR3 coding sequence is TGCAGTGCCTTCCGAAGGGAGGGGGGCGATGGCTACACCTTC.

This clonotype was seen a few times. The chain employs TRBV5-4 and TRBJ2-3; 9 nucleotides line up with TRBD1. Germline V CDR1 and CDR2: SGHNT, YYREEE (reference sequence). The V gene end was trimmed by 4 bases and the J gene end by 6 bases; junction bases not matched to a gene: 6. This CDR3 region has 14 residues. The CDR3 region is CASSTAGTGDTQYF. DNA for the CDR3: TGTGCCAGCAGCACGGCCGGGACAGGGGATACGCAGTATTTT.

This clonotype has just a few counts. The rearrangement links TRBV5-1 to TRBJ2-3; 7 nucleotides align to TRBD1. With V trimmed by 4 bases and J by 2 bases, 7 bases remained unmatched. The CDR3 has 15 amino acids. Germline loops: CDR1 SGHRS, CDR2 YFSETQ. The CDR3 loop is CASSRGGADTDTQYF. In nucleotides, the CDR3 is TGCGCCAGCAGCCGAGGGGGCGCTGACACAGATACGCAGTATTTT.

This clonotype was seen only a few times. This chain links TRBV6-1 with TRBJ2-2; D possibly corresponds to TRBD2 (6 bases). The CDR3 is made up of 14 amino acids. V gave up 8 bases and J gave up 5 bases, with 15 bases separating them. Germline loops: CDR1 MNHNS, CDR2 SASEGT. CDR3 region: CASGTGLSTGELFF. In DNA, the CDR3 is TGTGCCAGCGGGACGGGACTCTCAACCGGGGAGCTGTTTTTT.